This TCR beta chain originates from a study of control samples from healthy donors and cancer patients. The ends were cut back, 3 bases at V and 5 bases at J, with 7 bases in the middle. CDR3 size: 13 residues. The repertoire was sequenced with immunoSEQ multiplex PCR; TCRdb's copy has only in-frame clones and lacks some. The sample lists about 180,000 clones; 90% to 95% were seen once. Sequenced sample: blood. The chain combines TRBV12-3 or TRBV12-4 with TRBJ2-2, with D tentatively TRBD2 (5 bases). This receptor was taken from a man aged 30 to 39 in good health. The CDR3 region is CASSFGGTGELFF. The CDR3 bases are TGTGCCAGCAGTTTCGGCGGGACCGGGGAGCTGTTTTTT.